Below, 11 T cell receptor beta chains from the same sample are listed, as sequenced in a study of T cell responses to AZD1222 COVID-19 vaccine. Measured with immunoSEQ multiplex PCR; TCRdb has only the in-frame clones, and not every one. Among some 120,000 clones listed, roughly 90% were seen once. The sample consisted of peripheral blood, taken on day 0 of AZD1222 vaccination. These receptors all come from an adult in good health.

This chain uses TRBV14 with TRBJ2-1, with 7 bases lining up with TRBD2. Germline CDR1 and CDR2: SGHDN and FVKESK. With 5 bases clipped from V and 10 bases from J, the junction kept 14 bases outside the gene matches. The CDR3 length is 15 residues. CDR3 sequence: CASSSASGLGGEQFF. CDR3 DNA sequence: TGTGCCAGCAGCTCCGCTAGCGGTCTCGGGGGGGAGCAGTTCTTC.

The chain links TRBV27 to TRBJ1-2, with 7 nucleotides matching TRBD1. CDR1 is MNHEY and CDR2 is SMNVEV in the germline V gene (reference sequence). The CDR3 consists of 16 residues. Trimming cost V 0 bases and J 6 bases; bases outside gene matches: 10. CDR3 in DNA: TGTGCCAGCAGTTTATCGAAGGTACAGGGGAGGGATGGCTACACCTTC. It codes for CASSLSKVQGRDGYTF.

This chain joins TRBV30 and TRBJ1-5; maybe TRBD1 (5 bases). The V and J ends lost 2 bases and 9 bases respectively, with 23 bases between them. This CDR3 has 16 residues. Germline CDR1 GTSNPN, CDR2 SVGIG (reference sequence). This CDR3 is CAWSTGTVTSPLPQHF. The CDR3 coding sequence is TGTGCCTGGAGTACGGGGACTGTGACCAGCCCTTTGCCCCAGCATTTT.

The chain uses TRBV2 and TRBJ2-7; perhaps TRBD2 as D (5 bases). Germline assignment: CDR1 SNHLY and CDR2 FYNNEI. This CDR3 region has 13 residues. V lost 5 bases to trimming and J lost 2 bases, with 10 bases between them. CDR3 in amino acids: CASSTGVPYEQYF. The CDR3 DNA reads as TGTGCCAGCAGTACCGGGGTACCCTACGAGCAGTACTTC.

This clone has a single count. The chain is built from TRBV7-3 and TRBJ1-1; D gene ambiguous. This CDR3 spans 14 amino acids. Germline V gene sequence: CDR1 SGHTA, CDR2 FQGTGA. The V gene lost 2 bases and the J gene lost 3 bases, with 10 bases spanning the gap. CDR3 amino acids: CASSLSSRDTEAFF. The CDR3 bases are TGTGCCAGCAGCTTATCTTCTCGGGACACTGAAGCTTTCTTT.

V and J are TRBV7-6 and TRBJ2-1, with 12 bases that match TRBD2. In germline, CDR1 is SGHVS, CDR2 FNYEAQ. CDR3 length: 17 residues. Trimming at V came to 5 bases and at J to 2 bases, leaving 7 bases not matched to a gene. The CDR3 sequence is CASSLWTSGNAYNEQFF. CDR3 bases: TGTGCCAGCAGCCTATGGACTAGCGGGAATGCCTACAATGAGCAGTTCTTC.

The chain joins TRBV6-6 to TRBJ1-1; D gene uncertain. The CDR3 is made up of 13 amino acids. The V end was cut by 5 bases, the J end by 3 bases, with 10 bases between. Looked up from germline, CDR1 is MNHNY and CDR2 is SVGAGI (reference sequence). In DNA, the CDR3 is TGTGCCAGCAGTAGACAACACGACACTGAAGCTTTCTTT. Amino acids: CASSRQHDTEAFF.

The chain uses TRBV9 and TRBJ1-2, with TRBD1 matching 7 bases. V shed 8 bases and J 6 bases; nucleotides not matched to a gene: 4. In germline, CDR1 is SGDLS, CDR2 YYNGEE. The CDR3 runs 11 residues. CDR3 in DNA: TGTGCCAGTAAGACAGGGAATGGCTACACCTTC. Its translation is CASKTGNGYTF.

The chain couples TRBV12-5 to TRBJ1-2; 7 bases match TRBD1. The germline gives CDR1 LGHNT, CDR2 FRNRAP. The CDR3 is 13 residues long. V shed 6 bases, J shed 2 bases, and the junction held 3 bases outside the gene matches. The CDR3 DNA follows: TGTGCTAGTGGGGGACAGACCAACTATGGCTACACCTTC. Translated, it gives CASGGQTNYGYTF.

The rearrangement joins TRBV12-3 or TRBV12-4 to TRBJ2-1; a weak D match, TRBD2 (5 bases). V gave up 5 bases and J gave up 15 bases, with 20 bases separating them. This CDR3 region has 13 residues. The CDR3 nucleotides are TGTGCCAGCAGTGCGAAGGGCCTCAAAGAGGGGTTCTTC. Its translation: CASSAKGLKEGFF.

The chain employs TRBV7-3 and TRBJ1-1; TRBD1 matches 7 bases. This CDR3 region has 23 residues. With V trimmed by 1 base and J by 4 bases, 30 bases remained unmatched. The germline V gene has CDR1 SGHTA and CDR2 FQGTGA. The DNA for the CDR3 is TGTGCCAGCAGCTTAAGGGGGTCGGGAGCACTGAAGCTCCAGGGGGTCGGGAGCACTGAAGCTTTCTTT. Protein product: CASSLRGSGALKLQGVGSTEAFF.